The 18 T cell receptor beta chains given below trace back to one sample, sequenced in a study of OX40 agonist ivuxolimab in advanced cancers. Produced via immunoSEQ multiplex PCR; TCRdb's table is partial and in-frame only. This sample has approximately 50,000 clones; roughly 82% occur once, and the top ten carry less than 5%. Material: CD4+ or CD8+ T cells sorted from blood, obtained in a trial of the OX40 agonist ivuxolimab. The receptors shown here come from an adult with an advanced solid tumor such as melanoma, head and neck, liver or kidney cancer.

In this sample, this clone turned up once. The chain employs TRBV11-3 and TRBJ2-2; no definite D call. Germline V gene lookup returns CDR1 SGHNT and CDR2 YENEEA. The length of the CDR3 is 13 residues. Between the trimmed V and J ends, which lost 0 bases and 5 bases, there was a span of 4 bases. In DNA, the CDR3 is TGTGCCAGCAGCTTAGAACCGACCGGGGAGCTGTTTTTT. It is translated as CASSLEPTGELFF. The entire variable domain, with the rest obtained from reference TRBV11-3 and TRBJ2-2, is as follows: EAGVVQSPRYKIIEKKQPVAFWCNPISGHNTLYWYLQNLGQGPELLIRYENEEAVDDSQLPKDRFSAERLKGVDSTLKIQPAELGDSAVYLCASSLEPTGELFFGEGSRLTVL.

V usage is TRBV7-2 and J usage is TRBJ1-1, with D possibly being TRBD1 (5 bases). Trimming pared 0 bases from V and 8 bases from J, leaving 13 bases between. There are 14 residues in the CDR3. Germline CDR1 reads SGHTA; CDR2 reads FQGNSA. Here the CDR3 reads CASSLARRGMEAFF. For the CDR3, the DNA is TGTGCCAGCAGCTTAGCGCGTCGGGGGATGGAAGCTTTCTTT.

The rearrangement uses TRBV19 and TRBJ2-3, with D unclear. The CDR3 runs to 15 residues. Germline CDR1 LNHDA, CDR2 SQIVND (reference sequence). V was clipped by 5 bases and J by 0 bases, with 12 bases between them. CDR3 sequence reads: CASSPWARSTDTQYF. The CDR3 region has the DNA TGTGCCAGTAGTCCCTGGGCCAGAAGCACAGATACGCAGTATTTT.

The genes are TRBV14 and TRBJ2-5, with 7 bases that match TRBD2. Losses at the gene ends were 0 bases for V and 4 bases for J; bases not matched to a gene: 8. Germline-derived CDR1 and CDR2 are SGHDN and FVKESK. CDR3 length: 16 residues. The CDR3 sequence: CASSQERGIPGETQYF. CDR3 nucleotides: TGTGCCAGCAGCCAAGAGCGGGGGATCCCTGGAGAGACCCAGTACTTC.

The chain combines TRBV6-1 with TRBJ1-3; no reliable D call. In germline, CDR1 is MNHNS, CDR2 SASEGT. This CDR3 contains 16 residues. The V end lost 2 bases, the J end lost 0 bases, and 11 bases lay between the germline ends. CDR3 residues: CASSESRPRSGNTIYF. The CDR3 coding sequence is TGTGCCAGCAGTGAATCCCGGCCCCGCTCTGGAAACACCATATATTTT.

The chain combines TRBV5-1 with TRBJ1-6; 9 nucleotides align to TRBD1. The V gene end was trimmed by 0 bases and the J gene end by 13 bases; junction bases not matched to a gene: 14. CDR1 and CDR2 from the germline V gene are SGHRS and YFSETQ. The CDR3 is made up of 17 amino acids. The CDR3 here is CASSLAGPTGGESPLHF. CDR3 DNA sequence: TGCGCCAGCAGCTTGGCCGGACCGACAGGGGGGGAATCCCCCCTCCACTTT.

Turning to this clone: One end of the junction does not line up with germline, which may come from a read error. Other DNA sequences of this sample code for an identical CDR3. J is TRBJ1-4 and V is TRBV7-3; D not certain. Germline lookup yields CDR1 SGHTA and CDR2 FQGTGA. This CDR3 is 16 amino acids long. In nucleotides, the CDR3 is TGTGCCAGCAGTTTAACGGTGGGTCTTCCCGCTGAAAAACTGTTTTTT. Translating gives CASSLTVGLPAEKLFF.

The chain links TRBV28 to TRBJ2-7; D call uncertain. The V gene lost 7 bases and the J gene lost 2 bases, with 12 bases spanning the gap. CDR3 length: 13 amino acids. CDR1 and CDR2 from the germline V gene are MDHEN and SYDVKM. For the CDR3, the DNA is TGTGCCAGCACCCAACAGAATGCCTACGAGCAGTACTTC. This translates into CASTQQNAYEQYF.

The CDR3: CASSLMVSSYEQYF. Here the CDR3 DNA reads TGTGCCAGCAGCTTAATGGTCAGCTCCTACGAGCAGTACTTC. The J gene is TRBJ2-7, the V gene TRBV7-3; D remains ambiguous. From germline, CDR1 is SGHTA and CDR2 FQGTGA. V lost 1 base and J 0 bases, leaving 7 bases between the germline ends. This CDR3 has 14 amino acids.

The gene calls are TRBV7-9 and TRBJ1-3; D unclear. Trimming took 7 bases from V and 4 from J, leaving 8 bases between them. The CDR3 extends over 12 amino acids. The germline V gene encodes CDR1 SEHNR and CDR2 FQNEAQ (reference sequence). CDR3 protein: CASTGEGNTIYF. CDR3 coding DNA: TGTGCCAGCACCGGTGAGGGAAACACCATATATTTT.

This clone was observed a few times. This chain links TRBV4-2 with TRBJ2-7; D remains ambiguous. The V gene lost 4 bases and the J gene lost 2 bases, with 12 bases spanning the gap. Germline V CDR1 and CDR2: LGHNA, YNFKEQ. CDR3 size: 14 residues. This CDR3 is CASSRSNKAYEQYF. CDR3 nucleotide sequence: TGTGCCAGCAGCCGCTCGAACAAAGCCTACGAGCAGTACTTC.

This sequence joins TRBV2 and TRBJ2-1; tentatively, D is TRBD2 (6 bases). The CDR3 totals 17 residues. CDR1 and CDR2 (germline): SNHLY, FYNNEI. The V gene lost 7 bases and the J gene lost 6 bases, with 25 bases spanning the gap. DNA for the CDR3: TGTGCCAGCACTGTGGTGCGGGGTGGAACGGGGATCAATGAGCAGTTCTTC. Translating gives CASTVVRGGTGINEQFF. Looking up the rest from reference TRBV2 and TRBJ2-1 gives the full variable domain: EPEVTQTPSHQVTQMGQEVILRCVPISNHLYFYWYRQILGQKVEFLVSFYNNEISEKSEIFDDQFSVERPDGSNFTLKIRSTKLEDSAMYFCASTVVRGGTGINEQFFGPGTRLTVL.

The chain combines TRBV9 with TRBJ2-5, with D maybe TRBD1 (6 bases). Germline-derived CDR1 and CDR2 are SGDLS and YYNGEE. V was shortened by 3 bases and J by 2 bases, with 11 bases between the two germline ends. The CDR3 runs 14 residues. The CDR3 loop is CASSAGDLQETQYF. The CDR3 DNA is TGTGCCAGCAGCGCAGGGGACCTACAAGAGACCCAGTACTTC.

This clone occurred a few times. This chain connects TRBV14 to TRBJ1-2; possible D gene TRBD1, 6 bases. V lost 6 bases and J 6 bases, leaving 14 bases between the germline ends. CDR1 is SGHDN and CDR2 is FVKESK in the germline V gene. This CDR3 has 13 amino acids. The CDR3 here is CASRRTGTDGYTF. CDR3 nucleotides: TGTGCCAGCAGACGCACAGGGACGGATGGCTACACCTTC.

The chain links TRBV9 to TRBJ1-2, with D perhaps TRBD1 (5 bases). The CDR3 is 13 amino acids. Germline assignment: CDR1 SGDLS and CDR2 YYNGEE. Trimming removed 2 bases from V and 7 bases from J, with 12 bases in between. The CDR3 sequence: CASSVGGGVGYTF. In DNA form, the CDR3 reads TGTGCCAGCAGCGTGGGGGGAGGAGTTGGCTACACCTTC.

This clone was counted at least ten times. The chain employs TRBV5-4 and TRBJ1-6; 9 nucleotides agree with TRBD1. The V gene's germline CDR1 is SGHNT and CDR2 YYREEE (reference sequence). CDR3 length: 16 amino acids. V lost 3 bases to trimming and J lost 8 bases; unmatched junction nucleotides: 9. The DNA of the CDR3 is TGTGCCAGCAGCTCGCCCCCGGGACAGGGTTATTCACCCCTCCACTTT. It yields the protein CASSSPPGQGYSPLHF.

J is TRBJ1-2 and V is TRBV19; TRBD1 agrees at 10 bases. CDR3 length: 11 amino acids. Germline V lookup: CDR1 LNHDA, CDR2 SQIVND (reference sequence). V trimming: 9 bases; J trimming: 9 bases; junction bases outside the gene matches: 4. CDR3 DNA: TGTGCCAGAGGACAGGGGGAATGCTACACCTTC. The encoded protein is CARGQGECYTF.

By proportion, this clone is large. The J gene is TRBJ1-5, the V gene TRBV19; D not resolved. CDR3 size: 15 residues. Germline V gene sequence: CDR1 LNHDA, CDR2 SQIVND (reference sequence). Deletions cut 4 bases from V and 2 bases from J, with 12 bases between. CDR3 nucleotides: TGTGCCAGTAGTAGAGGGCCTTGGGGCAATCAGCCCCAGCATTTT. This gives the protein CASSRGPWGNQPQHF.